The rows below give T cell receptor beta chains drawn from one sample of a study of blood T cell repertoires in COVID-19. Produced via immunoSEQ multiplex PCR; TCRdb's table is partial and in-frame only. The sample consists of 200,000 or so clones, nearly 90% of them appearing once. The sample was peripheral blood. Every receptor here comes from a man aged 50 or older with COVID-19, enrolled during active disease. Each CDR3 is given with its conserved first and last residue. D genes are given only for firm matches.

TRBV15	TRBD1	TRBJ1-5	CATNPTGGEGQPQHF
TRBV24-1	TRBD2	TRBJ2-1	CATRGLAGIYNEQFF
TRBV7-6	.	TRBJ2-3	CASSQQSISTDTQYF
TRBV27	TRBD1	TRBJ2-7	CASSPSPGTGGRTYEQYF
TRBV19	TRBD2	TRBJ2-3	CASSMSLAGKTDTQYF
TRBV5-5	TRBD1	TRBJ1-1	CASSLEGQGDFEAFF
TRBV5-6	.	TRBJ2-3	CASSLVQNTDTQYF
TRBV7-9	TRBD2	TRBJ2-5	CASSLIAGLAAYQETQYF
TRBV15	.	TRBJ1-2	CATSRGVSSPKGGYTF
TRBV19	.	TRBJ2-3	CASSIDKAGSTDTQYF
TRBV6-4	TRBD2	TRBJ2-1	CASRLLAGAGNEQFF
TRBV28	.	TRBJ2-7	CASSLLSSGAYEQYF
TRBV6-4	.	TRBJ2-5	CASSDLQGMETQYF
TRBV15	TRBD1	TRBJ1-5	CATSRAGTGRGPQHF
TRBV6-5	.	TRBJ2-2	CASSYTVGAGELFF
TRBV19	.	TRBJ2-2	CASSIEWGVGAGELFF
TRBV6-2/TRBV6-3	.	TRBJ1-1	CASTPPSDEAFF
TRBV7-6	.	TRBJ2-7	CASSPQTSSSYEQYF
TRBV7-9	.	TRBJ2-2	CASSLDIGELFF
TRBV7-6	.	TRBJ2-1	CASSLDRLYNEQFF
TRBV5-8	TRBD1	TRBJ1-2	CASSLSFGDSYYGYTF
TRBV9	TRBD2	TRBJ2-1	CASSVGVAGGPLTYNEQFF
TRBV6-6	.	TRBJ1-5	CASSYISNSNQPQHF
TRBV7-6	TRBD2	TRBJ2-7	CASSLLASGRSDYEQYF